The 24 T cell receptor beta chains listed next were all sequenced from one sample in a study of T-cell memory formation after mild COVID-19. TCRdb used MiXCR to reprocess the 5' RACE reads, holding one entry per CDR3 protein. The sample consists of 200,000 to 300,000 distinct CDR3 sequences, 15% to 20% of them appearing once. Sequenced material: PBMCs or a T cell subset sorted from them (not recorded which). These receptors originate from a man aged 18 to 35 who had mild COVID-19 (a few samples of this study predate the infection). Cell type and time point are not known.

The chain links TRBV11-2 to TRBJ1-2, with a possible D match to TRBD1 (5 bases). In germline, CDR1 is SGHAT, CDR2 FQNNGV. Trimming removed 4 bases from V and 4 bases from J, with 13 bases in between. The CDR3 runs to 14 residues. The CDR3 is CASSSRDGIYGYTF. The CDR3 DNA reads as TGTGCCAGCAGCTCCCGGGACGGGATCTATGGCTACACCTTC.

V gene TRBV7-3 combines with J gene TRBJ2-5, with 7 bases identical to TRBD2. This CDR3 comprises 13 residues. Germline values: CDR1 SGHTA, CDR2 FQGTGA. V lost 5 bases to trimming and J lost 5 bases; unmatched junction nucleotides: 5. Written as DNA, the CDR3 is TGTGCCAGCAGCCGGACTAGGTTGGAGACCCAGTACTTC. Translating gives CASSRTRLETQYF.

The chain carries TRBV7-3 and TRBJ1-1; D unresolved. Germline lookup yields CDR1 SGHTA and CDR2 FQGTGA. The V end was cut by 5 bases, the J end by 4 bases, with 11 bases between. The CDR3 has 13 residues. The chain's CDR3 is CASSAGWGTEAFF. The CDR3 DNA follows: TGTGCCAGCAGCGCCGGATGGGGCACTGAAGCTTTCTTT.

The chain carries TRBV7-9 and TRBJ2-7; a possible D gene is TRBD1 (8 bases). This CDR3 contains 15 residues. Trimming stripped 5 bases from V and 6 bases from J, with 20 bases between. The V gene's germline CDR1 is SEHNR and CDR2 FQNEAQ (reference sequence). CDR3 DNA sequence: TGTGCCAGCAGCACTTACACAGGGGGGGGAAGCGAGCAGTACTTC. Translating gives CASSTYTGGGSEQYF.

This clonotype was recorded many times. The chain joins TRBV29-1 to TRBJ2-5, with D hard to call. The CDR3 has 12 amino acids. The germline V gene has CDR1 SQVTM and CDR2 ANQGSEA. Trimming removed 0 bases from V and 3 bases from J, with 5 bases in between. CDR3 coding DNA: TGCAGCGTTGAAGACACGGAAGAGACCCAGTACTTC. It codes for CSVEDTEETQYF.

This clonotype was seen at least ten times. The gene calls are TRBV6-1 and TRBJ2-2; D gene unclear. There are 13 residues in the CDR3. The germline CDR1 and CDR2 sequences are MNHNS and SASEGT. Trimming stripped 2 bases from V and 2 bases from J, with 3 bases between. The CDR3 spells CASSEPNTGELFF. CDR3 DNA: TGTGCCAGCAGTGAACCAAACACCGGGGAGCTGTTTTTT.

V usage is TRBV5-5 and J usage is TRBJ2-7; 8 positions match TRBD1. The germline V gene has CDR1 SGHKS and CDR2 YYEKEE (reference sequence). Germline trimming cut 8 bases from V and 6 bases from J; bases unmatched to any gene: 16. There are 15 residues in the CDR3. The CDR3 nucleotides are TGTGCCAGAGCGGATGCAAGGACAGGGTTCGGCGAGCAGTACTTC. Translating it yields CARADARTGFGEQYF.

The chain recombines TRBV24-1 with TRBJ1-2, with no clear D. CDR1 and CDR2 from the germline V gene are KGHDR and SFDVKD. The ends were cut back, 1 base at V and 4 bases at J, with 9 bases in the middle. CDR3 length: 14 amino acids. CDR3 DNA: TGTGCCACCAGTGATTTCCCTCGATCCTATGGCTACACCTTC. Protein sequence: CATSDFPRSYGYTF.

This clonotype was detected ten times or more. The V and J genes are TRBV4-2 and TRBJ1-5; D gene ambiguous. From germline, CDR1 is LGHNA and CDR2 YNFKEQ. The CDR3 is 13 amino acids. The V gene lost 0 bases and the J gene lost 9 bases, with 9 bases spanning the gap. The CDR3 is CASSQDTRSPQHF. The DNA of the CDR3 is TGTGCCAGCAGCCAAGATACCAGATCGCCCCAGCATTTT.

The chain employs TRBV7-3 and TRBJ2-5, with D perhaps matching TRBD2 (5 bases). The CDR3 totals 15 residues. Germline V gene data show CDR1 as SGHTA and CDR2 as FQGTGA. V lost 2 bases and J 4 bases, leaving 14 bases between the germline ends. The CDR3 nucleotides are TGTGCCAGCAGCTTAGGGCTCGCTCGGGGAGAGACCCAGTACTTC. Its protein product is CASSLGLARGETQYF.

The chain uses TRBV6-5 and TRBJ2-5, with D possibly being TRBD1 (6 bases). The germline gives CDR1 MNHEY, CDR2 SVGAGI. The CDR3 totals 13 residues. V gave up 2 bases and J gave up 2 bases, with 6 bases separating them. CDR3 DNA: TGTGCCAGCAGTTACCAGGGGCAAGAGACCCAGTACTTC. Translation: CASSYQGQETQYF.

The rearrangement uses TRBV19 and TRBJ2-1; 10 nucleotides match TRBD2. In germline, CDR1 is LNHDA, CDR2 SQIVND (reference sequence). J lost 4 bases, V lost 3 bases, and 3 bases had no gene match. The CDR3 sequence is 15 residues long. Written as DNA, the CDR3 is TGTGCCAGTAGTATTTTACTAGCGGGGTACAATGAGCAGTTCTTC. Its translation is CASSILLAGYNEQFF.

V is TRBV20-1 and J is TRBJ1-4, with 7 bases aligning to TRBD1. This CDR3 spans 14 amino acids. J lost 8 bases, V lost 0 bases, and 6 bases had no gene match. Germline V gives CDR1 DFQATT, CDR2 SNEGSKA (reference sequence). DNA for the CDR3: TGCAGTGCTAGAGATAACAGGGGTGGGGAAAAACTGTTTTTT. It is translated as CSARDNRGGEKLFF.

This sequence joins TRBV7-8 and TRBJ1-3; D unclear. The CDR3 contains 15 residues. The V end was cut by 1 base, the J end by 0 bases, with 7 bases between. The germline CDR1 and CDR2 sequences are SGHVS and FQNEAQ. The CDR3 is CASSLGRTSGNTIYF. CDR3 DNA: TGTGCCAGCAGCTTAGGCAGGACCTCTGGAAACACCATATATTTT. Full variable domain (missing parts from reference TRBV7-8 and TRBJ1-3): GAGVSQSPRYKVAKRGQDVALRCDPISGHVSLFWYQQALGQGPEFLTYFQNEAQLDKSGLPSDRFFAERPEGSVSTLKIQRTQQEDSAVYLCASSLGRTSGNTIYFGEGSWLTVV.

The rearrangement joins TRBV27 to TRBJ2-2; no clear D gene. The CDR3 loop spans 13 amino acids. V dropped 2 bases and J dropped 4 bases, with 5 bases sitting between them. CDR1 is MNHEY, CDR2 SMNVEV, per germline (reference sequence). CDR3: CASSLMSTGELFF. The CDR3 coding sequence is TGTGCCAGCAGTTTAATGTCCACCGGGGAGCTGTTTTTT.

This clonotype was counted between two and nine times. CDR3 in amino acids: CASSLSGERDPNPYEQYF. The CDR3 nucleotides read TGTGCCAGCAGTTTATCAGGGGAGAGGGACCCTAACCCCTACGAGCAGTACTTC. The V gene is TRBV27, the J gene TRBJ2-7, with D tentatively TRBD1 or TRBD2 (5 bases each). CDR1 is MNHEY, CDR2 SMNVEV, per germline (reference sequence). Trimming removed 0 bases from V and 2 bases from J, with 20 bases in between. The CDR3 spans 18 residues.

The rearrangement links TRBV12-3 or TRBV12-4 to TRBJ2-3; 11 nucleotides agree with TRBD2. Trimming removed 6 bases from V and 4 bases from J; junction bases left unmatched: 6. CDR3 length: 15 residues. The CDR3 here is CASSPGTSGPDTQYF. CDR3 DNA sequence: TGTGCCAGCAGCCCCGGGACTAGCGGCCCAGATACGCAGTATTTT.

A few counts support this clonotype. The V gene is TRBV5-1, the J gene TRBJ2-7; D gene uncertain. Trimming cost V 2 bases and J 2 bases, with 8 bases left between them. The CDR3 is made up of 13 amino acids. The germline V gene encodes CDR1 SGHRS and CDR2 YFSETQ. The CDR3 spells CASSLTETYEQYF. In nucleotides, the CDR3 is TGCGCCAGCAGCTTAACTGAGACCTACGAGCAGTACTTC.

The CDR3 reads CATSRVATHEKLFF. In DNA, the CDR3 is TGTGCCACCAGCAGAGTCGCGACACATGAAAAACTGTTTTTT. The chain combines TRBV15 with TRBJ1-4; no definite D call. Between the trimmed V and J ends, which lost 1 base and 6 bases, there was a span of 9 bases. There are 14 residues in the CDR3. Germline V CDR1 and CDR2: LNHNV, YYDKDF (reference sequence).

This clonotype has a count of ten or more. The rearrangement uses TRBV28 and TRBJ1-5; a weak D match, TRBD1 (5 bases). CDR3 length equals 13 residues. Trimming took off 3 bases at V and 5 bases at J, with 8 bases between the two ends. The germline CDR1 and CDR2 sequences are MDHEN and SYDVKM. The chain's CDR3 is CASSLAGHQPQHF. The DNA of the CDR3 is TGTGCCAGCAGTTTGGCAGGGCATCAGCCCCAGCATTTT.

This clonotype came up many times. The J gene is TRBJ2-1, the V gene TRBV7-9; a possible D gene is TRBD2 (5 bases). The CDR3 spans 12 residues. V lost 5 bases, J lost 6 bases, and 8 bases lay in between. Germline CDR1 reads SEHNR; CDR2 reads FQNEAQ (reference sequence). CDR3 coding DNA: TGTGCCAGCAGCCTCGGACTCAATGAGCAGTTCTTC. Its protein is CASSLGLNEQFF. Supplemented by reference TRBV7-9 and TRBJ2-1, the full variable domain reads DTGVSQNPRHKITKRGQNVTFRCDPISEHNRLYWYRQTLGQGPEFLTYFQNEAQLEKSRLLSDRFSAERPKGSFSTLEIQRTEQGDSAMYLCASSLGLNEQFFGPGTRLTVL.

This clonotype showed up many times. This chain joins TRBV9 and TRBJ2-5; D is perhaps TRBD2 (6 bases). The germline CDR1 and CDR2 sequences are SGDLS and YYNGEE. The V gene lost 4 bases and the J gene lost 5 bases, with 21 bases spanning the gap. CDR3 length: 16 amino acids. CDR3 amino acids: CASSPHLSGFKETQYF. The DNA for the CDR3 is TGTGCCAGCAGCCCCCACCTCAGCGGGTTTAAGGAGACCCAGTACTTC.

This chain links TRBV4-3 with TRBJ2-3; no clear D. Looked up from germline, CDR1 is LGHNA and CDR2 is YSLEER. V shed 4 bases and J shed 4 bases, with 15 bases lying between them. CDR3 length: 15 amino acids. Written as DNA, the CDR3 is TGCGCCAGCAGCCGAGGCCCTAATCAGCCAGATACGCAGTATTTT. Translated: CASSRGPNQPDTQYF.

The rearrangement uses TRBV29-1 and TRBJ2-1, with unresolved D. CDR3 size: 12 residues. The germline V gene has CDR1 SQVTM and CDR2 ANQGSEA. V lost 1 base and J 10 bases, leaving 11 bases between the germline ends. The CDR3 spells CSVEGGMREQFF. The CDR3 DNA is TGCAGCGTTGAAGGTGGGATGCGGGAGCAGTTCTTC.